This T cell receptor (beta chain) was obtained from a study of T cell responses to AZD1222 COVID-19 vaccine. General study results and limits: Receipt of two AZD1222 doses was followed by a rise in Spike-specific TCR breadth and depth. Mapped onto spike, vaccine-associated CD4 TCRs spanned it and were dominant at 160-218 and 743-854.

Assay used: immunoSEQ multiplex PCR; TCRdb lists only in-frame clones, some missing. The data hold over 100,000 clones, with 88% observed a single time. Germline values: CDR1 MNHEY, CDR2 SVGAGI. V was shortened by 2 bases and J by 4 bases, with 12 bases between the two germline ends. The CDR3 totals 16 residues. Points on this clone: Its antigen is not identified.

The sequence came from an adult in good health. The specimen comprised peripheral blood, sampled on day 0 of AZD1222 vaccination. The V call is TRBV6-5, the J call TRBJ2-6; D unclear. In DNA form, the CDR3 reads TGTGCCAGCAGTTACGACGTAGGTGGAGGGGCCAACGTCCTGACTTTC. Amino acid sequence: CASSYDVGGGANVLTF.